This TCR beta chain was identified during a study of control samples from healthy donors and cancer patients (TCRdb year 2020). Notes on this clone: Its antigen has not been determined. Qualities for individual bases were not recorded, and no much larger clone is one base off.

The cysteine opens and the phenylalanine closes a CDR3 of 14 amino acids. The kept DNA is CDR3 alone, 42 bases in frame from the first base. The trim is 5 bases for V and 4 bases for J, with a gap of 11 bases between the germline ends. The germline V gene specifies KGHDR as CDR1 and SFDVKD as CDR2. To prepare the library, the immunoSEQ multiplex PCR assay was applied. Entries here come from immuneACCESS through TCRdb and include only in-frame sequences with V and J called. Some clones fail to appear in such tables; in the studies checked, an unresolved V gene covers under half of the shortfall, and the cause of the remainder is unknown. In this sample the table shows fewer than 150,000 clones, more than 80% of which occur a single time. The ten largest clonotypes hold roughly 2.5% of the sample.

The V and J genes are TRBV24-1 and TRBJ1-5; matching of 5 bases hints at TRBD1 as the D gene. Material: blood. This TCR was recovered from a young man in good health. In nucleotide form, the sequence is TGTGCCACCAGTGCCAGTGGGGGGAATCAGCCCCAGCATTTT. Its protein product is CATSASGGNQPQHF.